This TCR beta chain was captured in a study of cytomegalovirus exposure and HLA in healthy donors. Study results and caveats: Data from an earlier analysis indicated that most TCR beta V segments were productive either about 90% or about 30% of the time.

The CDR3 covers 13 residues. V was pared by 4 bases and J by 2 bases, with 10 bases between. Germline V CDR1 and CDR2: SGHRS, YFSETQ. Primers for the PCR totalled 60 Vbeta and 13 Jbeta. The method was immunoSEQ multiplex PCR; TCRdb's version includes in-frame clones alone and lacks a portion of them. The data show 150,000 or so clones, 86% seen once. Worth noting for this clone: The antigen is undetermined.

Sequencing was performed on PBMCs. This TCR was recovered from a woman younger than 35 in good health and CMV-seronegative. This chain links TRBV5-1 with TRBJ2-7; possibly TRBD2 for D (6 bases). CDR3 sequence reads: CASSPREAYEQYF. Here the CDR3 DNA reads TGCGCCAGCAGCCCGCGGGAAGCCTACGAGCAGTACTTC.